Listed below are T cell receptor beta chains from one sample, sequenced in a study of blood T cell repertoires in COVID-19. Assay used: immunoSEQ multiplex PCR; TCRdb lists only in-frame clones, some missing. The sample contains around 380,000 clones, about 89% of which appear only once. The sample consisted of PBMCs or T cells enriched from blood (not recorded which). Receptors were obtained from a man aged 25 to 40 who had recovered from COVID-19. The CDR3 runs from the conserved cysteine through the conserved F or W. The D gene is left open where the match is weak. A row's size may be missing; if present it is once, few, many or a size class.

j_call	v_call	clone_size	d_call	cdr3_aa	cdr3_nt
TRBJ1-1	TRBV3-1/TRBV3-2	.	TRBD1	CASSPALGQGDTEAFF	TGTGCCAGCAGCCCAGCCCTAGGACAGGGGGACACTGAAGCTTTCTTT
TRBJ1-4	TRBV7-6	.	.	CASSPTGLREKLFF	TGTGCCAGCAGCCCAACAGGGCTTCGTGAAAAACTGTTTTTT
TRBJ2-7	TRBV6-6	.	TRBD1	CASSHLSPGTGGYGSYEQYF	TGTGCCAGCAGTCACCTATCGCCCGGGACAGGGGGCTATGGCTCCTACGAGCAGTACTTC
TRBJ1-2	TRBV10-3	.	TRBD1	CAISSGGSYGYTF	TGTGCCATCAGTTCAGGGGGCAGCTATGGCTACACCTTC
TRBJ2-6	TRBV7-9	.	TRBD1	CASRRGTELSGANVLTF	TGTGCCAGCAGGCGTGGGACAGAACTATCTGGGGCCAACGTCCTGACTTTC
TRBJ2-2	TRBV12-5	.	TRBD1	CASGLNQPGQANTGELFF	TGTGCTAGTGGTTTGAACCAACCGGGACAGGCGAACACCGGGGAGCTGTTTTTT
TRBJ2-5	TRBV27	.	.	CASSFFTGETQYF	TGTGCCAGCAGTTTTTTCACCGGAGAGACCCAGTACTTC
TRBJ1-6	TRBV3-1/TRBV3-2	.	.	CASSQAQTNSPLHF	TGTGCCAGCAGCCAAGCACAGACTAATTCACCCCTCCACTTT
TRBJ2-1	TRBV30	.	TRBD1	CAWDRGTGKYEQFF	TGTGCCTGGGATCGGGGGACAGGGAAGTATGAGCAGTTCTTC
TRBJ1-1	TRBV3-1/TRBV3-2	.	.	CASSQDSGAEAFF	TGTGCCAGCAGCCAAGATTCAGGCGCTGAAGCTTTCTTT
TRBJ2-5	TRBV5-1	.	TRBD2	CASNSGGGAYQETQYF	TGCGCCAGCAACTCGGGCGGGGGGGCGTACCAAGAGACCCAGTACTTC
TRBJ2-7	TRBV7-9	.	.	CASSLEVKDTGYF	TGTGCCAGCAGCTTAGAAGTTAAGGACACAGGCTACTTC
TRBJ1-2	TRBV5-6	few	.	CASSPGTEYGYTF	TGTGCCAGCAGCCCGGGAACCGAATATGGCTACACCTTC
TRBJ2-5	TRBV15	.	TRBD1	CATRDRGKETQYF	TGTGCCACCAGGGACAGGGGAAAGGAGACCCAGTACTTC
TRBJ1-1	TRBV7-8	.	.	CASSSIGTAQRNTEAFF	TGTGCCAGCAGCTCGATCGGGACTGCACAGAGGAACACTGAAGCTTTCTTT
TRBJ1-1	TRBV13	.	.	CASSLRVMGMNTEAFF	TGTGCCAGCAGCTTGCGGGTCATGGGGATGAACACTGAAGCTTTCTTT
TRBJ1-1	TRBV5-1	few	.	CASSLDNRQNTEAFF	TGCGCCAGCAGCTTGGATAACAGGCAGAACACTGAAGCTTTCTTT
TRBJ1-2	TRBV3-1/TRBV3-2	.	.	CASSLSRGLIYGYTF	TGTGCCAGCAGCCTATCCCGGGGACTAATATATGGCTACACCTTC
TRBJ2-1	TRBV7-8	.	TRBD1	CASSSRGDRDYNEQFF	TGTGCCAGCAGCTCCCGCGGGGACAGGGACTACAATGAGCAGTTCTTC
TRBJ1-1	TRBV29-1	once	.	CSVPPTPMNTEAFF	TGCAGCGTGCCCCCTACCCCCATGAACACTGAAGCTTTCTTT
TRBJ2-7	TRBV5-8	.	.	CASSPEARRGGSYEQYF	TGTGCCAGCAGCCCGGAGGCGCGCAGGGGCGGATCCTACGAGCAGTACTTC
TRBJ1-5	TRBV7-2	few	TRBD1	CASSLQEGAHQPQHF	TGTGCCAGCAGCCTACAGGAGGGGGCGCATCAGCCCCAGCATTTT
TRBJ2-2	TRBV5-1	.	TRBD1	CASSPGTEGGELFF	TGCGCCAGCAGTCCCGGGACAGAGGGCGGGGAGCTGTTTTTT
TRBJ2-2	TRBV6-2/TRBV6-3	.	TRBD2	CASSYRASGGAPSGELFF	TGTGCCAGCAGTTACAGGGCTAGCGGGGGGGCCCCGTCCGGGGAGCTGTTTTTT
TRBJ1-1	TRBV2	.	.	CASSDLGRGDNTEAFF	TGTGCCAGCAGTGATTTGGGCAGGGGCGACAACACTGAAGCTTTCTTT
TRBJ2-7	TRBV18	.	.	CASSPSEDGTYEQYF	TGTGCCAGCTCACCCTCCGAGGACGGGACCTACGAGCAGTACTTC
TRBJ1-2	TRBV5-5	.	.	CASSPRPGGDPYGYTF	TGTGCCAGCAGCCCCCGCCCCGGGGGAGACCCCTATGGCTACACCTTC
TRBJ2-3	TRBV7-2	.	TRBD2	CASSLVRAGGPRATQYF	TGTGCCAGCAGCTTAGTAAGGGCGGGGGGGCCCCGGGCTACGCAGTATTTT
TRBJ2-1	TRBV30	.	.	CAWSAGDTFNEQFF	TGTGCCTGGAGTGCGGGGGATACTTTCAATGAGCAGTTCTTC
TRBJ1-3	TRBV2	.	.	CASSRTASLSGNTIYF	TGTGCCAGCAGCCGGACAGCTTCCCTCTCTGGAAACACCATATATTTT
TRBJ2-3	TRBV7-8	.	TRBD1	CASSLIAGTGGGTDTQYF	TGTGCCAGCAGCTTAATCGCCGGGACAGGGGGAGGCACAGATACGCAGTATTTT
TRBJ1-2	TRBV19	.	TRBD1	CASSPTTGGNFGYTF	TGTGCCAGTAGCCCGACAACAGGGGGCAATTTTGGCTACACCTTC
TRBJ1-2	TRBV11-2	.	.	CASPYGYTF	TGTGCCAGCCCTTATGGCTACACCTTC
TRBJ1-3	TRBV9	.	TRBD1	CASSAVTGANSGNTIYF	TGTGCCAGCAGCGCCGTTACAGGGGCGAACTCTGGAAACACCATATATTTT
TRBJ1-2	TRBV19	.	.	CASTGLRGYTF	TGTGCCAGTACAGGCCTACGGGGCTACACCTTC
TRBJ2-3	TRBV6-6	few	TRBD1	CASNPTGATDTQYF	TGTGCCAGCAATCCGACAGGGGCCACAGATACGCAGTATTTT
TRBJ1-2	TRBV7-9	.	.	CASSLEGRGPDGYTF	TGTGCCAGCAGCTTAGAAGGCAGGGGTCCCGATGGCTACACCTTC
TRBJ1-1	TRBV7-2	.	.	CASSLGGQGRRQAFF	TGTGCCAGCAGCTTAGGGGGGCAGGGAAGACGACAAGCTTTCTTT
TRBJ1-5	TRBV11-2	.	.	CASSSGRGHNQPQHF	TGTGCCAGCAGCTCCGGACGGGGTCACAATCAGCCCCAGCATTTT
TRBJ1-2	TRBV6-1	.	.	CASSPTGNYGYTF	TGTGCCAGCAGCCCTACAGGGAACTATGGCTACACCTTC
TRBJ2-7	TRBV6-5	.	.	CASSTLSYEQYF	TGTGCCAGCAGTACCCTGAGCTACGAGCAGTACTTC
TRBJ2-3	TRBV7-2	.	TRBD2	CASSFTAGVQTDTQYF	TGTGCCAGCAGCTTTACAGCGGGGGTACAGACAGATACGCAGTATTTT
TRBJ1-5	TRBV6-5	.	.	CASTVVKQVNQPQHF	TGTGCCAGCACGGTGGTTAAACAGGTAAATCAGCCCCAGCATTTT
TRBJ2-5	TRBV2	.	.	CASSAGTQYF	TGTGCCAGCTCCGCGGGGACCCAGTACTTC
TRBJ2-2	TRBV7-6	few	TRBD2	CASSLERGGYTGELFF	TGTGCCAGCAGCTTGGAGCGGGGGGGCTACACCGGGGAGCTGTTTTTT
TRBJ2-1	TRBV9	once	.	CASSVGSTKGNEQFF	TGTGCCAGCAGCGTAGGCTCGACTAAGGGAAATGAGCAGTTCTTC
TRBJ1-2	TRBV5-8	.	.	CASSSTFNYGYTF	TGTGCCAGCAGCTCCACATTTAACTATGGCTACACCTTC
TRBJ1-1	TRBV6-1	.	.	CASSEIGRGTEAFF	TGTGCCAGCAGTGAGATAGGTAGAGGGACTGAAGCTTTCTTT
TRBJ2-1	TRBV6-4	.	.	CASSETQGYLNNEQFF	TGTGCCAGCAGTGAAACCCAGGGATACTTGAACAATGAGCAGTTCTTC
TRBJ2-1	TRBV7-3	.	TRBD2	CASSLGLADSYNEQFF	TGTGCCAGCAGCCTGGGACTAGCCGACTCCTACAATGAGCAGTTCTTC
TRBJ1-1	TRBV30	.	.	CAWTVGGHTEAFF	TGTGCCTGGACCGTGGGGGGGCACACTGAAGCTTTCTTT
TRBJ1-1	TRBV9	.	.	CASTPLENLNTEAFF	TGTGCCAGCACCCCCTTGGAGAATTTGAACACTGAAGCTTTCTTT
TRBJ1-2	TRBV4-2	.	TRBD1	CASSPLRTNRGDGYTF	TGTGCCAGCAGCCCACTACGAACAAACAGGGGTGACGGCTACACCTTC
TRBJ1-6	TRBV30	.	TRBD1	CAWSADRGSSYNSPLHF	TGTGCCTGGAGTGCTGACAGGGGGTCCTCCTATAATTCACCCCTCCACTTT
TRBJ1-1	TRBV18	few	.	CASSPGTQKGTEAFF	TGTGCCAGCTCACCAGGGACACAGAAAGGGACTGAAGCTTTCTTT
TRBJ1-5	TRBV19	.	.	CASRFLLGRSNQPQHF	TGTGCCAGTAGATTCCTCTTGGGCCGTAGCAATCAGCCCCAGCATTTT
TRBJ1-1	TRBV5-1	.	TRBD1	CASSWTPRGQGFEAFF	TGCGCCAGCAGCTGGACCCCCCGGGGACAGGGATTTGAAGCTTTCTTT
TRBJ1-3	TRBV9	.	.	CASSGGPVPGNTIYF	TGTGCCAGCAGCGGCGGCCCAGTGCCTGGAAACACCATATATTTT
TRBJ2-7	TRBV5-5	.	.	CASSPVTGSSYEQYF	TGTGCCAGCAGCCCCGTGACGGGAAGCTCCTACGAGCAGTACTTC
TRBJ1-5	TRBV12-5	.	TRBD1	CASGGQVNQPQHF	TGTGCTAGTGGGGGACAGGTCAATCAGCCCCAGCATTTT